One and the same sample provided the 21 T cell receptor beta chains below, sequenced in a study of blood T cells in healthy people across ages. PCR was performed a second time for about 7 to 11 cycles using a sample-barcoded 5' primer and a J-beta primer mix. TCRdb re-analysed the 5' RACE reads in MiXCR, keeping a single row per CDR3 protein. The profile shows hundreds of thousands of distinct CDR3 sequences, around 24% of them singletons. A further study also used this sample, focusing on T cells of mothers and their children.

The sample comprised blood. These receptors came from a boy aged 5-17 years in good health.

The genes are TRBV2 and TRBJ2-5; 8 bases agree with TRBD2. The DNA end is more similar to TRBJ2-7, so the J call may be wrong. The germline CDR1 and CDR2 sequences are SNHLY and FYNNEI. There are 16 residues in the CDR3. CDR3 sequence reads: CASSGGASGPSYEQYF. The CDR3 nucleotides are TGTGCCAGCAGCGGGGGGGCTAGCGGGCCATCCTACGAGCAGTACTTC.

This clonotype has at least ten counts. The CDR3 DNA follows: TGTGCCAGCACCCTTTCGGACAGGAACAATTCACCCCTCCACTTT. This translates into CASTLSDRNNSPLHF. The rearrangement uses TRBV6-2 or TRBV6-3 and TRBJ1-6; 7 bases are a match to TRBD1. The germline gives CDR1 MNHEY, CDR2 SVGEGT. The length of the CDR3 is 15 residues. The V segment lost 7 bases and the J segment 7 bases; nucleotides outside the gene matches: 10.

Only a few counts were recorded for this clonotype. The chain has TRBV15 and TRBJ2-3, with D tentatively TRBD2 (5 bases). This CDR3 is built from 13 residues. Germline CDR1 LNHNV, CDR2 YYDKDF (reference sequence). The V end lost 6 bases, the J end lost 3 bases, and 10 bases lay between the germline ends. This CDR3 reads CATSGPGTDTQYF. In DNA form, the CDR3 reads TGTGCCACCAGTGGACCGGGGACAGATACGCAGTATTTT.

The V call is TRBV28, the J call TRBJ2-5, with TRBD2 identical over 7 bases. The J call may be in error: the DNA end matches TRBJ2-7 better. The CDR3 loop spans 16 amino acids. The germline V gene encodes CDR1 MDHEN and CDR2 SYDVKM. CDR3 amino acids: CASSFGLAELSYEQYF. DNA of the CDR3: TGTGCCAGCAGTTTCGGCCTAGCGGAGCTCTCCTACGAGCAGTACTTC.

This clonotype came up a few times. This chain connects TRBV28 to TRBJ2-7, with 7 bases lining up with TRBD2. Looked up from germline, CDR1 is MDHEN and CDR2 is SYDVKM. The V and J ends lost 6 bases and 5 bases, in that order; junction bases with no gene match: 16. The CDR3 sequence is 16 residues long. The CDR3 is CASRSPLGRELHEQYF. CDR3 nucleotide sequence: TGTGCCAGCAGATCCCCCTTAGGGCGGGAGCTTCACGAGCAGTACTTC.

This clonotype was seen once. This chain links TRBV27 with TRBJ2-3; no definite D call. Per the germline V gene, CDR1 is MNHEY and CDR2 is SMNVEV (reference sequence). This CDR3 spans 14 amino acids. Trimming stripped 4 bases from V and 0 bases from J, with 8 bases between. CDR3 in amino acids: CASSSQTSTDTQYF. The CDR3, as DNA: TGTGCCAGCAGTTCACAAACTAGCACAGATACGCAGTATTTT.

This chain connects TRBV24-1 to TRBJ2-1; the match to TRBD2 covers 8 bases. V dropped 7 bases and J dropped 1; count of bases not matched to a gene: 8. This CDR3 has 16 amino acids. Germline V gene data show CDR1 as KGHDR and CDR2 as SFDVKD. CDR3 coding DNA: TGTGCCACCAGGTTCGCGGGGGGCAGGTCCTACAATGAGCAGTTCTTC. Protein product: CATRFAGGRSYNEQFF.

This clonotype has a count of ten or more. The chain is built from TRBV12-3 or TRBV12-4 and TRBJ2-7; 7 bases map to TRBD1. V lost 5 bases to trimming and J lost 4 bases; unmatched junction nucleotides: 5. The CDR3 length is 13 residues. The DNA for the CDR3 is TGTGCCAGCAGTCCGGGACAGTTATACGAGCAGTACTTC. Its protein is CASSPGQLYEQYF.

This chain links TRBV12-3 or TRBV12-4 with TRBJ2-7; 11 bases agree with TRBD2. The CDR3 runs 14 residues. V dropped 7 bases and J dropped 3; count of bases not matched to a gene: 5. For the CDR3, the DNA is TGTGCCAGCACCCTAACTAGCGGGAGCTACGAGCAGTACTTC. As protein: CASTLTSGSYEQYF.

This sequence joins TRBV9 and TRBJ2-1, with D unclear. The CDR3 extends over 15 amino acids. V lost 0 bases to trimming and J lost 4 bases, with 11 bases between them. CDR1 SGDLS and CDR2 YYNGEE come from the germline V gene. Written as DNA, the CDR3 is TGTGCCAGCAGCGTAGGCTGGGCCCCTTACAATGAGCAGTTCTTC. It yields the protein CASSVGWAPYNEQFF.

V is TRBV28 and J is TRBJ1-3; D ambiguous. The CDR3 runs to 12 residues. Germline assignment: CDR1 MDHEN and CDR2 SYDVKM. The V and J ends lost 8 bases and 4 bases respectively, with 9 bases between them. CDR3 in amino acids: CASGPAGNTIYF. The CDR3 nucleotides read TGTGCCAGCGGGCCGGCGGGAAACACCATATATTTT.

In its sample, this clonotype was seen a few times. The chain joins TRBV4-2 to TRBJ2-7; 11 bases fit TRBD2. After removal of 4 bases from V and 1 base from J, the junction contained 15 bases not matched to a gene. CDR1 LGHNA and CDR2 YNFKEQ come from the germline V gene. The length of the CDR3 is 19 residues. The CDR3 DNA is TGTGCCAGCAGCCCGGGGACTAGCGGCCCCGAGACCCCATCCTACGAGCAGTACTTC. Translation: CASSPGTSGPETPSYEQYF.

This chain uses TRBV27 with TRBJ1-2; 7 bases map to TRBD1. Per the germline V gene, CDR1 is MNHEY and CDR2 is SMNVEV (reference sequence). V lost 0 bases and J lost 2; bases outside the gene matches: 6. The CDR3 extends over 16 amino acids. The chain's CDR3 is CASSLSPGTANYGYTF. Written as DNA, the CDR3 is TGTGCCAGCAGTTTATCGCCCGGGACAGCCAACTATGGCTACACCTTC.

This chain connects TRBV20-1 to TRBJ1-4; D is perhaps TRBD1 (5 bases). The CDR3 spans 11 residues. Germline V gives CDR1 DFQATT, CDR2 SNEGSKA (reference sequence). V was cut by 5 bases and J by 10 bases, with 11 bases left in between. CDR3 sequence reads: CSAQRGSKLFF. CDR3 coding DNA: TGCAGTGCTCAGCGGGGGTCAAAACTGTTTTTT.

The chain recombines TRBV28 with TRBJ2-2, with 11 nucleotides matching TRBD2. This CDR3 is 16 amino acids long. Germline lookup yields CDR1 MDHEN and CDR2 SYDVKM. The trim removed 6 bases at V and 4 bases at J, leaving 7 bases unmatched. For the CDR3, the DNA is TGTGCCAGCAGGCCAACTAGCGGGAGACGCACCGGGGAGCTGTTTTTT. Residues: CASRPTSGRRTGELFF.

V gene TRBV5-6 combines with J gene TRBJ2-7, with D perhaps TRBD2 (5 bases). The germline CDR1 and CDR2 sequences are SGHDT and YYEEEE. Trimming stripped 0 bases from V and 7 bases from J, with 11 bases between. The CDR3 runs 13 residues. CDR3 sequence (DNA): TGTGCCAGCAGCTTGGCGGGATCTACGGAGCAGTACTTC. This gives the protein CASSLAGSTEQYF. The full variable domain, with the rest looked up from reference TRBV5-6 and TRBJ2-7, is DAGVTQSPTHLIKTRGQQVTLRCSPKSGHDTVSWYQQALGQGPQFIFQYYEEEERQRGNFPDRFSGHQFPNYSSELNVNALLLGDSALYLCASSLAGSTEQYFGPGTRLTVT.

This clonotype was observed a handful of times. This chain links TRBV28 with TRBJ1-5; D might be TRBD1 (5 bases). Trimming shortened V by 4 bases and J by 6 bases, and 22 bases separated the two germline ends. The CDR3 consists of 17 residues. The germline gives CDR1 MDHEN, CDR2 SYDVKM. The CDR3 DNA is TGTGCCAGCAGTTGGGGGAGCGGACATTCTTCGATTCAGCCCCAGCATTTT. Translating gives CASSWGSGHSSIQPQHF. Combining the CDR3 with reference TRBV28 and TRBJ1-5 gives the whole variable domain DVKVTQSSRYLVKRTGEKVFLECVQDMDHENMFWYRQDPGLGLRLIYFSYDVKMKEKGDIPEGYSVSREKKERFSLILESASTNQTSMYLCASSWGSGHSSIQPQHFGDGTRLSIL.

The genes are TRBV4-3 and TRBJ1-1; no clear D. Per the germline V gene, CDR1 is LGHNA and CDR2 is YSLEER. The V end was cut by 0 bases, the J end by 4 bases, with 12 bases between. This CDR3 is built from 15 residues. The CDR3 DNA follows: TGCGCCAGCAGCCAAGATGATGGCGGAAGCACTGAAGCTTTCTTT. As protein: CASSQDDGGSTEAFF.

On this clonotype: Since the CDR3 does not end with the conserved phenylalanine or tryptophan, this likely comes from a read error. The gene calls are TRBV4-2 and TRBJ2-5; D is unresolved. The J call may be wrong; the DNA end is better matched by TRBJ2-1. Germline assignment: CDR1 LGHNA and CDR2 YNFKEQ. This CDR3 has 13 residues. CDR3 coding DNA: TGTGCCAGCAGCCAAGAACTCAACAATGAGCAGTTCTGC. Translated, it gives CASSQELNNEQFC.

This clonotype has a handful of counts. The chain is built from TRBV6-2 or TRBV6-3 and TRBJ2-7, with D uncertain. The CDR3 is 14 residues long. The ends were cut back, 4 bases at V and 5 bases at J, with 15 bases in the middle. Germline V gene data show CDR1 as MNHEY and CDR2 as SVGEGT. This CDR3 is CASSSALPVNEQYF. For the CDR3, the DNA is TGTGCCAGCAGTTCGGCCCTCCCGGTTAACGAGCAGTACTTC.

This clonotype has more than one count but fewer than ten. The chain joins TRBV4-1 to TRBJ2-5; 11 positions agree with TRBD2. Germline V lookup: CDR1 MGHRA, CDR2 YSYEKL. The CDR3 is 17 residues long. The trim removed 3 bases at V and 2 bases at J, leaving 8 bases unmatched. Here the CDR3 reads CASSQTSGTVIQETQYF. The CDR3 DNA sequence: TGCGCCAGCAGCCAGACTAGCGGGACCGTAATACAAGAGACCCAGTACTTC.